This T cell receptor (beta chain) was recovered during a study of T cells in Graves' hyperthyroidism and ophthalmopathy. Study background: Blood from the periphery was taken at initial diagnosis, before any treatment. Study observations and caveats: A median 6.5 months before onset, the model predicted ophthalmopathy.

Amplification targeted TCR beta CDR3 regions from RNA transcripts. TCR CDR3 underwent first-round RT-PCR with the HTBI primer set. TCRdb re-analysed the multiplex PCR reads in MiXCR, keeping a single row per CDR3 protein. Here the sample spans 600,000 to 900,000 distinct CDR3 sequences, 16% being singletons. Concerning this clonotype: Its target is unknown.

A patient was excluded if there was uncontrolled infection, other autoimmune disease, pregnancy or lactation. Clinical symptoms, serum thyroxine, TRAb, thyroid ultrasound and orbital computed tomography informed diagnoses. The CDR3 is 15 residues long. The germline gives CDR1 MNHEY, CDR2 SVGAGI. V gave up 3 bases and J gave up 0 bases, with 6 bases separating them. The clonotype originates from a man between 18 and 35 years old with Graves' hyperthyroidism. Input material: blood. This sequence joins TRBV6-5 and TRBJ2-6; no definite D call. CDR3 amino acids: CASSYTSSGANVLTF. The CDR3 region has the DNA TGTGCCAGCAGTTATACCAGCTCTGGGGCCAACGTCCTGACTTTC.